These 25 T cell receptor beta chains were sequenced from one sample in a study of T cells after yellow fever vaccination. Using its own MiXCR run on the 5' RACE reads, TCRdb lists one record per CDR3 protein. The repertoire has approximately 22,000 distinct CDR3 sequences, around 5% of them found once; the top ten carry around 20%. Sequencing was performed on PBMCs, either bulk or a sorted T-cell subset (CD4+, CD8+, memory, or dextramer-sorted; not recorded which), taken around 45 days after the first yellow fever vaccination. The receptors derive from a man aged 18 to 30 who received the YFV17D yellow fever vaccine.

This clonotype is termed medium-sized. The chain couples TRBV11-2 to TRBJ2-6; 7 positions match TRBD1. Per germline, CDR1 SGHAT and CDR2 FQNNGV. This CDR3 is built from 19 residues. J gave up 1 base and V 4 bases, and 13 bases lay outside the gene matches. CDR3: CASSSEGAGITSGANVLTF. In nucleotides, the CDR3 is TGTGCCAGCAGCTCAGAGGGGGCAGGGATCACTTCTGGGGCCAACGTCCTGACTTTC.

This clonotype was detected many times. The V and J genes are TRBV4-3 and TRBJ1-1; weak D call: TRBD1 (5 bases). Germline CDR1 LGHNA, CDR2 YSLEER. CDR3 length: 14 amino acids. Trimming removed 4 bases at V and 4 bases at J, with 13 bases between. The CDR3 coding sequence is TGCGCCAGCAGCCTAGCCGGGGCCGGCACTGAAGCTTTCTTT. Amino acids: CASSLAGAGTEAFF.

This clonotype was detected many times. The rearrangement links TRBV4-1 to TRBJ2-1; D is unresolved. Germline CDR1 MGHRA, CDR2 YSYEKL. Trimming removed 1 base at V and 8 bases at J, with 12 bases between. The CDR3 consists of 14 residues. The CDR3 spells CASSQVGLRDEQFF. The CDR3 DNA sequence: TGCGCCAGCAGCCAAGTAGGGCTTAGAGATGAGCAGTTCTTC.

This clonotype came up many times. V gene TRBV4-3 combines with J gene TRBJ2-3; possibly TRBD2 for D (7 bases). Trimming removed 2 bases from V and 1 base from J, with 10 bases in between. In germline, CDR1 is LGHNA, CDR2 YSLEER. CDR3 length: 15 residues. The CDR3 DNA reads TGCGCCAGCAGCCAAAGGGGGGGGGGCACAGATACGCAGTATTTT. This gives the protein CASSQRGGGTDTQYF.

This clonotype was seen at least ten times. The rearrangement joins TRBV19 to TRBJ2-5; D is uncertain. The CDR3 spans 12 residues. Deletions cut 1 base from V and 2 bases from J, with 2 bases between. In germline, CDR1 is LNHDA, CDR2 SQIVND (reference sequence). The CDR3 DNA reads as TGTGCCAGTAGTATAGGTCAAGAGACCCAGTACTTC. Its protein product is CASSIGQETQYF.

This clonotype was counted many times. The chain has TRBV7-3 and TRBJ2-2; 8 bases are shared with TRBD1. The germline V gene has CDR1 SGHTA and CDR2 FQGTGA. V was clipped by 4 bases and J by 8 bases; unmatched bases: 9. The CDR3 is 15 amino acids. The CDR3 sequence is CASSSTGGESGELFF. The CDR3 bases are TGTGCCAGCAGCTCCACAGGGGGAGAGTCAGGGGAGCTGTTTTTT.

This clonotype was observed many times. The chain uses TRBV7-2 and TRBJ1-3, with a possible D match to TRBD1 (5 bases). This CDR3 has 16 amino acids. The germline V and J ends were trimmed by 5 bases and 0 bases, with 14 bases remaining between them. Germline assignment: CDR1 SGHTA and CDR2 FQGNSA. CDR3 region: CASSPGTAISGNTIYF. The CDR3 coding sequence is TGTGCCAGCAGCCCTGGGACGGCGATCTCTGGAAACACCATATATTTT.

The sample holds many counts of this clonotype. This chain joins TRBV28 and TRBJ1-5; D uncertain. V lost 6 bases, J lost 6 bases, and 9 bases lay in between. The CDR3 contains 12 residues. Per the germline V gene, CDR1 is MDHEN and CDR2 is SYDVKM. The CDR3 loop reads CASSSSGQPQHF. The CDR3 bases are TGTGCCAGCAGCTCCTCAGGTCAGCCCCAGCATTTT.

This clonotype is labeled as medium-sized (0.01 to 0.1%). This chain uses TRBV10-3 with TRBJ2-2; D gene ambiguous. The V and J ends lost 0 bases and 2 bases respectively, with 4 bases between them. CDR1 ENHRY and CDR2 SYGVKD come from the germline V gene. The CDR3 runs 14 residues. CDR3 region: CAISESSNTGELFF. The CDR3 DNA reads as TGTGCCATCAGTGAGTCGAGCAACACCGGGGAGCTGTTTTTT.

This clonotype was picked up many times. In nucleotides, the CDR3 is TGCGCCAGCAGCTTCGACGGTTCGGCGGAAGAGACCCAGTACTTC. Protein sequence: CASSFDGSAEETQYF. The chain couples TRBV5-1 to TRBJ2-5, with unresolved D. CDR3 size: 15 residues. Trimming removed 2 bases at V and 3 bases at J, with 14 bases between. From germline, CDR1 is SGHRS and CDR2 YFSETQ.

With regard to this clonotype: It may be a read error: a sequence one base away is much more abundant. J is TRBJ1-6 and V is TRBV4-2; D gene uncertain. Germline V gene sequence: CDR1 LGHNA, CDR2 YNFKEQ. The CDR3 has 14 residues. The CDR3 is CASSQPTGNSSLHF. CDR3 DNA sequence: TGTGCCAGCAGCCAACCTACCGGCAATTCATCCCTCCACTTT.

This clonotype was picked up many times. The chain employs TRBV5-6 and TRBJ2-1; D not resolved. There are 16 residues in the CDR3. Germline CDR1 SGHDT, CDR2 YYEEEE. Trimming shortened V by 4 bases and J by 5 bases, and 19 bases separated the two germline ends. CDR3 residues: CASSPSLSLIHNEQFF. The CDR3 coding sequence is TGTGCCAGCAGCCCAAGCTTGTCGCTCATTCACAATGAGCAGTTCTTC.

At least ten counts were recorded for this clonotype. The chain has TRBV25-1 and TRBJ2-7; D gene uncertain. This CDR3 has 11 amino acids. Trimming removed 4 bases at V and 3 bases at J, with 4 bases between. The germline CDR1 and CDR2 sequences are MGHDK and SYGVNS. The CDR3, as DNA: TGTGCCAGCAGTGGAGTCTACGAGCAGTACTTC. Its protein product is CASSGVYEQYF.

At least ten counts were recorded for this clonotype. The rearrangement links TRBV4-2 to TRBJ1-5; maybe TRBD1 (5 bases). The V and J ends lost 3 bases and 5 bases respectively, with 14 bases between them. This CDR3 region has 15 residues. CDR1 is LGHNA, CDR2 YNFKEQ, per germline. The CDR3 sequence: CASSHLGGGDQPQHF. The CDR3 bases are TGTGCCAGCAGCCACCTGGGGGGGGGAGATCAGCCCCAGCATTTT.

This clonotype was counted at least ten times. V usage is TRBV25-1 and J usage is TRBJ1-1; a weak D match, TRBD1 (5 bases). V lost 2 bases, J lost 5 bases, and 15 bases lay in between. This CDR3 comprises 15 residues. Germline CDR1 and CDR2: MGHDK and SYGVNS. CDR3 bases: TGTGCCAGCAGTGAAGCCGGGGCGGCGGGGACTGAAGCTTTCTTT. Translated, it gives CASSEAGAAGTEAFF.

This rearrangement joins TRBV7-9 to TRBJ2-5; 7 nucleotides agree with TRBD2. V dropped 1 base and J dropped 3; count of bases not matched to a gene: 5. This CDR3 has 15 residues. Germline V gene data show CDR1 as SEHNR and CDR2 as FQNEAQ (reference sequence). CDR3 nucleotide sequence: TGTGCCAGCAGCTTAGGGGCTAGCGGTGAAGAGACCCAGTACTTC. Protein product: CASSLGASGEETQYF.

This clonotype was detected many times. The CDR3 coding sequence is TGTGCCAGCAGTCTCCCAGGGGACAGCAACACCGGGGAGCTGTTTTTT. Translation gives CASSLPGDSNTGELFF. The gene calls are TRBV28 and TRBJ2-2; 7 nucleotides align to TRBD1. Germline V CDR1 and CDR2: MDHEN, SYDVKM. The CDR3 is 16 amino acids. Trimming removed 5 bases from V and 2 bases from J; junction bases left unmatched: 8.

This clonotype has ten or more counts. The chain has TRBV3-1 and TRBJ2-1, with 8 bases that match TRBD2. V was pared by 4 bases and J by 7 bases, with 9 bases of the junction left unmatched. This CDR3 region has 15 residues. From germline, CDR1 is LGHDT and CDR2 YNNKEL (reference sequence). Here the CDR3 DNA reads TGTGCCAGCAGCCCCGATAGCGGGACTAAGAATGAGCAGTTCTTC. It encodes CASSPDSGTKNEQFF.

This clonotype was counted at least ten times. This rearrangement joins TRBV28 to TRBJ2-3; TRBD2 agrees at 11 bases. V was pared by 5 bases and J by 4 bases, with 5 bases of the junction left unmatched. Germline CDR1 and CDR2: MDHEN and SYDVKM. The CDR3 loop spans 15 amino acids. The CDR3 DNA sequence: TGTGCCAGCAGTGTTACTAGCGGGGGTGCAGATACGCAGTATTTT. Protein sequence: CASSVTSGGADTQYF.

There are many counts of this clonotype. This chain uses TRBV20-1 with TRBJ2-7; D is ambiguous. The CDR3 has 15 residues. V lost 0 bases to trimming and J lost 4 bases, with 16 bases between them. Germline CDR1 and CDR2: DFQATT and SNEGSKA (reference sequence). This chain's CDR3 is CSARDRRRAEYEQYV. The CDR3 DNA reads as TGCAGTGCTAGAGATAGGAGAAGGGCTGAATACGAGCAGTACGTC.

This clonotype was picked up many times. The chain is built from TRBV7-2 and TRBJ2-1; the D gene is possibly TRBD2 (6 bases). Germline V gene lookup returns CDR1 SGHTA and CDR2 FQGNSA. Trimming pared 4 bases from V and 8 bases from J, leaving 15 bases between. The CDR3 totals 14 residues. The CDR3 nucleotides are TGTGCCAGCAGCTCTCCGGGACTGGCCTATGAGCAGTTCTTC. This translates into CASSSPGLAYEQFF.

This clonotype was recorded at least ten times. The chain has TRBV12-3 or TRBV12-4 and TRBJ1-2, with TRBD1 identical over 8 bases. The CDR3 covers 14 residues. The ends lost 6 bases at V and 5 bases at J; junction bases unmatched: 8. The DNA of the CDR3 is TGTGCCAGCAGACCGGACAGGGAAGTATATGGCTACACCTTC. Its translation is CASRPDREVYGYTF.

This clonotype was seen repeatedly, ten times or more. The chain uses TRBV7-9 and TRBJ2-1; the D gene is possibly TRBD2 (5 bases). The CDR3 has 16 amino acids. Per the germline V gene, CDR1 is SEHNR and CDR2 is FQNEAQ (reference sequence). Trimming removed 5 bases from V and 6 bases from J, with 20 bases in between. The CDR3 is CASSPIGVLRPNEQFF. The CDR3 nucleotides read TGTGCCAGCAGCCCCATCGGGGTCCTCCGGCCCAATGAGCAGTTCTTC.

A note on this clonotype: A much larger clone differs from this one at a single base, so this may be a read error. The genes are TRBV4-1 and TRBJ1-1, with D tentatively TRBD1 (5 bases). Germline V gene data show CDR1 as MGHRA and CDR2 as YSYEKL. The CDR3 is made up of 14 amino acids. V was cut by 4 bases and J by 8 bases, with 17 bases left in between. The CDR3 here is CASSPVLRGREAFF. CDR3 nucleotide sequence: TGCGCCAGCAGCCCCGTATTGCGGGGCAGAGAAGCTTTCTTT.

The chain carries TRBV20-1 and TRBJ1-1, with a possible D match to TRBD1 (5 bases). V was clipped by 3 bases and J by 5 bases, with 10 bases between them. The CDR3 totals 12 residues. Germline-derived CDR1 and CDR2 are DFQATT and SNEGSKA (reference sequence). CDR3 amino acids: CSASLGDTEAFF. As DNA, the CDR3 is TGCAGTGCTAGTCTGGGGGATACTGAAGCTTTCTTT.